This T cell receptor (beta chain) was obtained from a study of cytomegalovirus exposure and HLA in healthy donors. The PCR had 60 Vbeta and 13 Jbeta primers. TCRdb's table, derived via immunoSEQ multiplex PCR, lists solely in-frame clones and lacks some. The table records 150,000 or so clones, over 60% of them present only once. Regarding the study as a whole: Investigators reported 164 TCR beta chains as tied to cytomegalovirus. Three CMV-associated chains were confirmed in vitro to be specific for CMV antigens. Reportedly, TCR beta sequences accurately predicted HLA-A and HLA-B alleles in most subjects. The study had only CMV serostatus as immune exposure information.

Points on this clone: The antigen remains undetermined.

Germline assignment: CDR1 WNHNN and CDR2 SYGVQD (reference sequence). V was cut by 3 bases and J by 4 bases, with 12 bases left in between. The CDR3 is made up of 14 amino acids. Specimen: PBMCs. The chain recombines TRBV10-1 with TRBJ1-1; D might be TRBD1 (5 bases). The TCR originated in a woman in her forties or fifties in good health and CMV-seropositive. The CDR3 here is CASSETQGITEAFF. CDR3 in DNA: TGCGCCAGCAGTGAAACCCAGGGCATCACTGAAGCTTTCTTT.